These T cell receptor beta chains were read from a single sample in a study of T cell responses to AZD1222 COVID-19 vaccine. Here immunoSEQ multiplex PCR was the method, and the copy in TCRdb shows in-frame clones only, minus some. The top ten clones hold roughly 1.6% of a sample with about 130,000 clones, around 92% of them seen once. Sequenced material: peripheral blood, taken on day 0 of AZD1222 vaccination. The receptors were sampled from an adult in good health. Both conserved end residues are part of each CDR3. A D gene is named only where the DNA matches it firmly. The size field is filled for only some rows; it gives once, few, many or a size class.

TRBV5-1	.	.	TRBJ2-5	CASSLQGPETQYF	TGCGCCAGCAGCTTGCAAGGGCCAGAGACCCAGTACTTC
TRBV24-1	.	TRBD1	TRBJ2-1	CATSDGSGQGIDEQFF	TGTGCCACCAGTGATGGTTCGGGACAGGGGATCGATGAGCAGTTCTTC
TRBV7-2	once	TRBD1	TRBJ1-2	CASMSGTENYGYTF	TGTGCCAGCATGAGCGGGACAGAGAACTATGGCTACACCTTC
TRBV27	.	TRBD2	TRBJ2-2	CASSLSNRASSGTGELFF	TGTGCCAGCAGTTTATCGAACAGAGCGTCTAGCGGGACCGGGGAGCTGTTTTTT
TRBV19	.	.	TRBJ1-1	CASSTRQNTEAFF	TGTGCCAGTAGTACCAGACAGAACACTGAAGCTTTCTTT
TRBV7-9	.	TRBD1	TRBJ2-2	CASSPGTGTTGELFF	TGTGCCAGCAGCCCCGGGACAGGGACCACCGGGGAGCTGTTTTTT
TRBV5-1	.	.	TRBJ1-1	CASSLGGGDTEAFF	TGCGCCAGCAGCTTAGGGGGTGGGGACACTGAAGCTTTCTTT
TRBV5-4	.	TRBD2	TRBJ2-1	CASSLSGGWGNEQFF	TGTGCCAGCAGCTTGTCCGGGGGGTGGGGCAATGAGCAGTTCTTC
TRBV4-1	.	TRBD1	TRBJ1-5	CASSQDGPGQGINQPQHF	TGCGCCAGCAGCCAAGACGGACCGGGACAGGGGATTAATCAGCCCCAGCATTTT
TRBV5-4	.	TRBD2	TRBJ2-7	CASSLESGSGEQYF	TGTGCCAGCAGCTTGGAGAGCGGGAGTGGGGAGCAGTACTTC
TRBV5-1	once	TRBD2	TRBJ2-3	CASSLGLAGPDTQYF	TGCGCCAGCAGCTTGGGACTAGCGGGACCAGATACGCAGTATTTT
TRBV5-6	.	.	TRBJ2-7	CASSLGRQKSSYEQYF	TGTGCCAGCAGCTTGGGCAGGCAAAAGAGCTCCTACGAGCAGTACTTC
TRBV6-5	.	TRBD1	TRBJ2-7	CASSRDRVYEQYF	TGTGCCAGCTCTCGGGACAGGGTATACGAGCAGTACTTC
TRBV9	.	.	TRBJ1-5	CASSVAPRRGNQPQHF	TGTGCCAGCAGCGTAGCTCCACGGCGCGGCAATCAGCCCCAGCATTTT
TRBV29-1	.	.	TRBJ1-1	CSGREGLEAFF	TGCAGCGGCCGGGAGGGTCTCGAAGCTTTCTTT
TRBV11-2	.	.	TRBJ2-7	CASSLDPSYEQYF	TGTGCCAGCAGCTTAGATCCCTCCTACGAGCAGTACTTC
TRBV6-2/TRBV6-3	.	TRBD1	TRBJ1-4	CASSYSMGTGDEKLFF	TGTGCCAGCAGTTACTCGATGGGGACAGGGGATGAAAAACTGTTTTTT
TRBV10-3	.	.	TRBJ1-5	CAGGETDQPQHF	TGTGCCGGGGGGGAGACCGATCAGCCCCAGCATTTT
TRBV5-5	once	TRBD1	TRBJ1-4	CASSYDAGTGGIEKLFF	TGTGCCAGCAGCTACGACGCCGGGACAGGGGGTATCGAAAAACTGTTTTTT
TRBV18	.	.	TRBJ2-2	CASSQLVTGTGELFF	TGTGCCAGCTCACAGCTTGTGACAGGCACCGGGGAGCTGTTTTTT
TRBV11-2	.	.	TRBJ1-2	CASSLVGAYGYTF	TGTGCCAGCAGCTTGGTCGGGGCGTATGGCTACACCTTC
TRBV6-5	.	TRBD1	TRBJ2-7	CASSQDRGLAYEQYF	TGTGCCAGCAGCCAAGACAGGGGGTTAGCCTACGAGCAGTACTTC
TRBV9	.	TRBD2	TRBJ2-7	CASSVDAGTSVSSYEQYF	TGTGCCAGCAGCGTAGATGCCGGGACTAGCGTTAGCTCCTACGAGCAGTACTTC
TRBV6-5	once	.	TRBJ1-1	CASSYFPGREAFF	TGTGCCAGCAGTTACTTTCCTGGGAGGGAGGCTTTCTTT
TRBV5-6	once	.	TRBJ1-4	CASSLFSLSEKLFF	TGTGCCAGCAGCTTGTTTTCACTTAGTGAAAAACTGTTTTTT
TRBV6-1	.	.	TRBJ1-5	CASSERDLGQPQHF	TGTGCCAGCAGTGAGAGGGACCTAGGTCAGCCCCAGCATTTT
TRBV28	.	.	TRBJ2-6	CASRPALVGGANVLTF	TGTGCCAGCAGACCCGCCCTGGTAGGTGGGGCCAACGTCCTGACTTTC
TRBV24-1	.	TRBD1	TRBJ2-1	CATSDPGQKGGNEQFF	TGTGCCACCAGTGATCCGGGACAGAAAGGGGGCAATGAGCAGTTCTTC
TRBV19	.	TRBD1	TRBJ2-7	CASEGTGGSEQYF	TGTGCCAGTGAAGGGACAGGGGGCAGCGAGCAGTACTTC